This T cell receptor beta chain emerged from a study of shared clonotypes between healthy human individuals. The CDR3 length is 10 residues. CDR1 is DFQATT, CDR2 SNEGSKA, per germline (reference sequence). The V gene end was trimmed by 5 bases and the J gene end by 9 bases; junction bases not matched to a gene: 3. General study points: It was the few donors that limited the genetic and exposure-history diversity represented.

A remark on this clone: Its target is unknown.

Study donors comprised healthy, HIV-negative adults devoid of recent acute infection or vaccination. The assay was carried out at the deep level. Method: immunoSEQ multiplex PCR; TCRdb's copy keeps in-frame clones and lacks some. This sample has under 600,000 clones, with roughly four fifths found just once. This chain links TRBV20-1 with TRBJ1-1, with 7 bases matching TRBD1. Sequencing input: PBMCs. This clonotype was sampled from a woman between 35 and 50 years old in good health. Some clones in this sample may be carry-over from other donors' samples. CDR3 in DNA: TGCAGTGCTTCGGACAGGAAAGCTTTCTTT. Translating gives CSASDRKAFF.